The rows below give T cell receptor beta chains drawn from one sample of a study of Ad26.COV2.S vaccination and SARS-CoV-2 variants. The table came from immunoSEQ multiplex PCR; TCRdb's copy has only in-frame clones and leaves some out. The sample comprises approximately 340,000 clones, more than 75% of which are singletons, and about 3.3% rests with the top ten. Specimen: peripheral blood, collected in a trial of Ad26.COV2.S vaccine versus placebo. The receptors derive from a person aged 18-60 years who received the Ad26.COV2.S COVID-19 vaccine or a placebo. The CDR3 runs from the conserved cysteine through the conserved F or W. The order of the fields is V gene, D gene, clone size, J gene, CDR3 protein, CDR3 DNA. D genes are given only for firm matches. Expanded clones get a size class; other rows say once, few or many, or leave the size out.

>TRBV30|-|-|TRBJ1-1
CAWGGRTEAFF
TGTGCCTGGGGGGGTAGGACTGAAGCTTTCTTT
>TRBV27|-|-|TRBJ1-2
CASSYRGSNYGYTF
TGTGCCAGCAGTTACCGGGGCTCTAACTATGGCTACACCTTC
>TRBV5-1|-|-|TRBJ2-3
CASSLGSGPSTDTQYF
TGCGCCAGCAGCTTGGGCTCGGGCCCTAGCACAGATACGCAGTATTTT
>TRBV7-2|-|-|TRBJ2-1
CASSSLLDNEQFF
TGTGCCAGCAGTTCTCTTCTGGACAATGAGCAGTTCTTC
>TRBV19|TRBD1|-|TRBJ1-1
CASLLGTGMNTEAFF
TGTGCCAGTCTCCTCGGGACAGGGATGAACACTGAAGCTTTCTTT
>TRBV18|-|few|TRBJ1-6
CASSPNEGIYSPLHF
TGTGCCAGCTCACCAAATGAAGGGATTTATTCACCCCTCCACTTT
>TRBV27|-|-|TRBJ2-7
CASSYGGASYEQYF
TGTGCCAGCAGTTACGGGGGAGCGAGCTACGAGCAGTACTTC
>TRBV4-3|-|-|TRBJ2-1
CASSDQTGSGEQFF
TGCGCCAGCAGCGATCAGACGGGCTCAGGGGAGCAGTTCTTC
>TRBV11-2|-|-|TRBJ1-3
CASSLVPRLQEGSGNTIYF
TGTGCCAGCAGCTTAGTCCCCAGGCTCCAGGAAGGGTCTGGAAACACCATATATTTT
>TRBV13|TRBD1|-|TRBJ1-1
CASSSNYRGLNPEAFF
TGTGCCAGCAGCTCAAACTACAGGGGGCTGAACCCTGAAGCTTTCTTT
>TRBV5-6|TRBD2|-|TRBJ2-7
CASSLGLAGVHEQYF
TGTGCCAGCAGCTTGGGACTAGCGGGAGTTCACGAGCAGTACTTC
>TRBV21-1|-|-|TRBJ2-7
CASSPRQGGEQYF
TGTGCCAGCAGCCCCCGACAGGGAGGCGAGCAGTACTTC
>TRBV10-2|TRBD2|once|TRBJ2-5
CASSRASGGRFQETQYF
TGCGCCAGCAGTAGGGCTAGCGGGGGAAGATTCCAAGAGACCCAGTACTTC
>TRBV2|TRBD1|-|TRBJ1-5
CASSDVTGDQPQHF
TGTGCCAGCAGCGACGTTACAGGGGATCAGCCCCAGCATTTT
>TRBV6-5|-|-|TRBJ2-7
CASSAYSHNEQYF
TGTGCCAGCAGCGCCTACAGTCACAACGAGCAGTACTTC
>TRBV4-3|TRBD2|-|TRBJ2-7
CASSQAWSGGAIEQYF
TGCGCCAGCAGCCAAGCTTGGAGCGGGGGGGCGATCGAGCAGTACTTC
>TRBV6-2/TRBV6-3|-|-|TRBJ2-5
CASSYSLAEETQYF
TGTGCCAGCAGTTATTCACTAGCAGAAGAGACCCAGTACTTC
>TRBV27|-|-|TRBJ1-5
CASSTIGGGNQPQHF
TGTGCCAGCAGTACTATCGGAGGGGGCAATCAGCCCCAGCATTTT
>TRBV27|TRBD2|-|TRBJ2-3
CASSFYSGLAGEITDTQYF
TGTGCCAGCAGTTTCTATTCGGGACTAGCGGGAGAAATAACAGATACGCAGTATTTT
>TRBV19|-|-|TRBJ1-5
CASSIRFDQPQHF
TGTGCCAGTAGTATTAGGTTCGATCAGCCCCAGCATTTT
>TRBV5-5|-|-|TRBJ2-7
CASSLVGANYEQYF
TGTGCCAGCAGCTTGGTCGGGGCCAACTACGAGCAGTACTTC
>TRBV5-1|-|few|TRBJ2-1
CASSLGLVGNEQFF
TGCGCCAGCAGCTTGGGACTAGTGGGGAATGAGCAGTTCTTC
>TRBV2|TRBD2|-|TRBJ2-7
CASIGLAGGPSSYEQYF
TGTGCCAGCATTGGACTAGCGGGGGGGCCTAGCTCCTACGAGCAGTACTTC
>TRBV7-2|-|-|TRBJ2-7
CASSLVHGGERKRGEQYF
TGTGCCAGCAGCTTAGTACACGGGGGAGAAAGAAAAAGGGGGGAGCAGTACTTC
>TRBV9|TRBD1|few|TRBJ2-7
CASSVGGQGPYEQYF
TGTGCCAGCAGCGTAGGGGGACAGGGGCCCTACGAGCAGTACTTC
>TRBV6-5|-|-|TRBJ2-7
CASRGMVSSYEQYF
TGTGCCAGCAGAGGGATGGTCAGCTCCTACGAGCAGTACTTC
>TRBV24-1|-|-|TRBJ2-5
CATSDLMGETQYF
TGTGCCACCAGTGATTTGATGGGAGAGACCCAGTACTTC
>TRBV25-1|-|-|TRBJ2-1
CASKRRGHEQFF
TGTGCCAGCAAGCGGAGGGGGCATGAGCAGTTCTTC
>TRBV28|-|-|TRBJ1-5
CATTGNQPQHF
TGTGCCACCACAGGCAATCAGCCCCAGCATTTT
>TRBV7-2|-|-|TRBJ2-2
CASSQHQTGNTGELFF
TGTGCCAGCAGCCAACACCAGACAGGGAACACCGGGGAGCTGTTTTTT
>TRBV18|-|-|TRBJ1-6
CASSPTGQGNSPLHF
TGTGCCAGCTCACCAACGGGGCAGGGGAATTCACCCCTCCACTTT
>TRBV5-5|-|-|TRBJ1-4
CASKMGGTTNEKLFF
TGTGCCAGCAAAATGGGGGGAACAACTAATGAAAAACTGTTTTTT
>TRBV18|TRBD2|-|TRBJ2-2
CASSRTSGIGTGELFF
TGTGCCAGCTCACGGACTAGCGGGATTGGTACCGGGGAGCTGTTTTTT
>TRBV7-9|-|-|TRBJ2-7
CASSFPHESEQYF
TGTGCCAGCAGCTTCCCCCACGAAAGCGAGCAGTACTTC
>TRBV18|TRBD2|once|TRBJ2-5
CASSRLAGGEQETQYF
TGTGCCAGCTCACGACTAGCGGGAGGCGAGCAAGAGACCCAGTACTTC
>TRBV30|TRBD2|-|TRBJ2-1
CAWKVAGGYNEQFF
TGTGCCTGGAAAGTGGCGGGAGGGTACAATGAGCAGTTCTTC
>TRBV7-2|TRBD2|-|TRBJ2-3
CASRGTSGRALDTQYF
TGTGCCAGCAGGGGGACTAGCGGGAGGGCCTTAGATACGCAGTATTTT
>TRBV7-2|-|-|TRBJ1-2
CASSLGGGNYGYTF
TGTGCCAGCAGCTTAGGGGGGGGAAACTATGGCTACACCTTC